The 32 T cell receptor beta chains listed next were all sequenced from one sample in a study of response to subunit inactivated influenza vaccine. TCRdb re-called the RT-PCR reads through MiXCR, storing one row per CDR3 protein. The repertoire has 400,000 to 650,000 distinct CDR3 sequences, less than 7.5% of them found once; the top ten carry 13%. Here the sequenced sample was PBMCs from blood, taken less than 25 months after vaccination. Source of these receptors: a man between 50 and 75 years old who received an inactivated influenza vaccine.

The table lists this clonotype with many counts. The chain is built from TRBV7-9 and TRBJ1-1, with 9 bases aligning to TRBD1. V shed 7 bases and J 5 bases; nucleotides not matched to a gene: 14. CDR1 SEHNR and CDR2 FQNEAQ come from the germline V gene (reference sequence). The CDR3 spans 16 residues. The CDR3 DNA reads TGTGCCAGCACTCCGGGCGTCCGGACAGGGGATACTGAAGCTTTCTTT. Translated: CASTPGVRTGDTEAFF.

The rearrangement joins TRBV4-3 to TRBJ1-2, with D uncertain. Germline V gene data show CDR1 as LGHNA and CDR2 as YSLEER. The CDR3 runs to 16 residues. The V end was cut by 1 base, the J end by 1 base, with 13 bases between. The CDR3 loop is CASSQVPQEDNYGYTF. The CDR3 DNA reads as TGCGCCAGCAGCCAAGTTCCCCAGGAGGATAACTATGGCTACACCTTC.

This clonotype was seen at least ten times. This chain joins TRBV3-1 and TRBJ2-7, with D possibly matching TRBD2 (5 bases). Germline V CDR1 and CDR2: LGHDT, YNNKEL (reference sequence). CDR3 length: 14 amino acids. The germline V and J ends were trimmed by 4 bases and 5 bases, with 15 bases remaining between them. CDR3: CASSRRWEFDEQYF. DNA of the CDR3: TGTGCCAGCAGCCGGCGGTGGGAGTTCGACGAGCAGTACTTC.

V is TRBV11-2 and J is TRBJ2-7; D is uncertain. This CDR3 is built from 14 residues. Deletions cut 5 bases from V and 0 bases from J, with 11 bases between. Germline lookup yields CDR1 SGHAT and CDR2 FQNNGV. Here the CDR3 reads CASSPRVASYEQYF. In nucleotides, the CDR3 is TGTGCCAGCAGCCCCCGGGTCGCCTCCTACGAGCAGTACTTC.

In this sample, this clonotype turned up a few times. This sequence joins TRBV18 and TRBJ2-5, with 7 bases lining up with TRBD2. This CDR3 comprises 18 residues. After removal of 3 bases from V and 0 bases from J, the junction contained 13 bases not matched to a gene. Germline V gene data show CDR1 as KGHSH and CDR2 as LQKENI. The CDR3 is CASSPRSGTSANQETQYF. CDR3 DNA: TGTGCCAGCTCACCCAGGTCGGGAACTAGCGCGAACCAAGAGACCCAGTACTTC.

A few counts support this clonotype. This chain connects TRBV11-1 to TRBJ1-2; tentative D call: TRBD1 (6 bases). This CDR3 is 15 amino acids long. With 3 bases removed from V and 3 bases from J, the gap between germline ends came to 14 bases. Per germline, CDR1 SGHAT and CDR2 FQDESV (reference sequence). The CDR3: CASSLGADWDYGYTF. The DNA of the CDR3 is TGTGCCAGCAGCTTGGGGGCGGACTGGGACTATGGCTACACCTTC.

The count of this clonotype is one. The CDR3 DNA reads TGCGCCAGCAACCAGGACAGGTTCGCCAAAAACATTCAGTACTTC. Translation: CASNQDRFAKNIQYF. V usage is TRBV10-1 and J usage is TRBJ2-4, with 7 bases fitting TRBD1. Germline-derived CDR1 and CDR2 are WNHNN and SYGVQD (reference sequence). V lost 7 bases and J lost 1; bases outside the gene matches: 7. The CDR3 covers 15 residues.

This clonotype turned up a few times. The rearrangement uses TRBV28 and TRBJ1-1, with a possible D match to TRBD1 (5 bases). The V end was cut by 5 bases, the J end by 4 bases, with 11 bases between. The CDR3 is 13 amino acids. Germline-derived CDR1 and CDR2 are MDHEN and SYDVKM. The CDR3 loop reads CASSTGGPTEAFF. The CDR3 DNA reads TGTGCCAGCAGTACAGGTGGCCCCACTGAAGCTTTCTTT. Variable domain in full (rest from reference TRBV28 and TRBJ1-1): DVKVTQSSRYLVKRTGEKVFLECVQDMDHENMFWYRQDPGLGLRLIYFSYDVKMKEKGDIPEGYSVSREKKERFSLILESASTNQTSMYLCASSTGGPTEAFFGQGTRLTVV.

This clonotype appeared a few times. This sequence joins TRBV18 and TRBJ2-6; D is unclear. The CDR3 consists of 16 residues. The V end was cut by 2 bases, the J end by 0 bases, with 8 bases between. Germline CDR1 reads KGHSH; CDR2 reads LQKENI. The CDR3 nucleotides read TGTGCCAGCTCACCAAACATGCGCTCTGGGGCCAACGTCCTGACTTTC. This codes for CASSPNMRSGANVLTF.

Ten or more counts support this clonotype. The chain carries TRBV5-1 and TRBJ2-2; either TRBD1 or TRBD2 may supply D (5 bases each). The CDR3 sequence is 15 residues long. V gave up 7 bases and J gave up 2 bases, with 15 bases separating them. CDR1 SGHRS and CDR2 YFSETQ come from the germline V gene. CDR3 coding DNA: TGCGCCAGCGGCCTAAGGGGAGCCAACACCGGGGAGCTGTTTTTT. Its protein is CASGLRGANTGELFF.

Many counts were recorded for this clonotype. The chain carries TRBV6-1 and TRBJ2-7; D gene uncertain. The length of the CDR3 is 10 residues. The germline CDR1 and CDR2 sequences are MNHNS and SASEGT. V was cut by 6 bases and J by 3 bases, with 3 bases left in between. The CDR3 reads CASSFYEQYF. The CDR3 DNA reads TGTGCCAGCAGCTTCTACGAGCAGTACTTC.

This clonotype was seen more than once but under ten times. The chain has TRBV27 and TRBJ2-2; D gene ambiguous. The ends were cut back, 6 bases at V and 4 bases at J, with 15 bases in the middle. CDR1 is MNHEY and CDR2 is SMNVEV in the germline V gene (reference sequence). The CDR3 length is 15 residues. CDR3 in DNA: TGTGCCAGCAGATATGAGATGGGAACCACCGGGGAGCTGTTTTTT. This sequence encodes CASRYEMGTTGELFF.

There are a few counts of this clonotype. This sequence joins TRBV20-1 and TRBJ1-2; weak D call: TRBD1 (5 bases). V lost 0 bases and J lost 6, with 8 bases in between. CDR1 DFQATT and CDR2 SNEGSKA come from the germline V gene (reference sequence). The CDR3 has 12 amino acids. CDR3 in DNA: TGCAGTGCTAGAGATATCAGGGATGGCTACACCTTC. Translating it yields CSARDIRDGYTF.

The chain links TRBV5-5 to TRBJ1-4; 12 bases line up with TRBD1. The V segment lost 4 bases and the J segment 10 bases; nucleotides outside the gene matches: 2. Germline V gene sequence: CDR1 SGHKS, CDR2 YYEKEE (reference sequence). The CDR3 contains 13 residues. This CDR3 is CASSGTGGGKLFF. The DNA for the CDR3 is TGTGCCAGCAGCGGGACAGGGGGCGGAAAACTGTTTTTT.

The chain combines TRBV20-1 with TRBJ2-7; 8 nucleotides line up with TRBD1. This CDR3 spans 12 amino acids. Germline trimming cut 5 bases from V and 4 bases from J; bases unmatched to any gene: 4. Germline V CDR1 and CDR2: DFQATT, SNEGSKA (reference sequence). As DNA, the CDR3 is TGCAGTGCTTTGACAGGGGATTACGAGCAGTACTTC. Translating gives CSALTGDYEQYF.

This clonotype was picked up a small number of times. V usage is TRBV7-6 and J usage is TRBJ2-7; 10 bases agree with TRBD2. Germline CDR1 and CDR2: SGHVS and FNYEAQ. V lost 5 bases to trimming and J lost 4 bases; unmatched junction nucleotides: 8. The CDR3 is 15 amino acids. CDR3 residues: CASSTQNSGGYEQYF. CDR3 coding DNA: TGTGCCAGCAGCACCCAGAATAGCGGGGGGTACGAGCAGTACTTC.

The rearrangement uses TRBV15 and TRBJ2-3; 9 bases line up with TRBD1. Germline assignment: CDR1 LNHNV and CDR2 YYDKDF (reference sequence). With V trimmed by 2 bases and J by 4 bases, 7 bases remained unmatched. CDR3 length: 16 residues. As DNA, the CDR3 is TGTGCCACCAGCAGAAACCCTACAGGGGGCCCAGATACGCAGTATTTT. It is translated as CATSRNPTGGPDTQYF.

This clonotype was seen a few times. This chain links TRBV6-5 with TRBJ2-3; 8 bases are shared with TRBD1. Germline CDR1 reads MNHEY; CDR2 reads SVGAGI. The trim removed 4 bases at V and 4 bases at J, leaving 16 bases unmatched. The CDR3 has 18 residues. The CDR3 loop is CASSFTRQGRNKADTQYF. The CDR3 bases are TGTGCCAGCAGTTTCACCAGACAGGGGCGAAATAAGGCAGATACGCAGTATTTT.

The chain recombines TRBV4-3 with TRBJ2-2; D ambiguous. The V end was cut by 3 bases, the J end by 0 bases, with 5 bases between. CDR1 LGHNA and CDR2 YSLEER come from the germline V gene. The CDR3 has 14 residues. The CDR3 spells CASSHRTNTGELFF. The CDR3 DNA is TGCGCCAGCAGCCATCGGACGAACACCGGGGAGCTGTTTTTT.

This clonotype was seen a handful of times. The chain carries TRBV3-1 and TRBJ2-2; D is perhaps TRBD1 (6 bases). The germline gives CDR1 LGHDT, CDR2 YNNKEL (reference sequence). The V and J ends lost 1 base and 6 bases respectively, with 15 bases between them. This CDR3 region has 16 residues. Here the CDR3 DNA reads TGTGCCAGCAGCCAAGTCCTAAATACAGGGCCCGGGGAGCTGTTTTTT. As protein: CASSQVLNTGPGELFF.

This chain joins TRBV6-2 or TRBV6-3 and TRBJ1-5; perhaps TRBD1 as D (5 bases). The CDR3 is made up of 15 amino acids. Trimming pared 3 bases from V and 1 base from J, leaving 10 bases between. The germline CDR1 and CDR2 sequences are MNHEY and SVGEGT. The CDR3 is CASSYTGQSNQPQHF. The CDR3 nucleotides are TGTGCCAGCAGTTATACTGGACAAAGCAATCAGCCCCAGCATTTT.

J is TRBJ1-5 and V is TRBV12-3 or TRBV12-4; possibly TRBD1 for D (5 bases). V was pared by 8 bases and J by 8 bases, with 13 bases between. This CDR3 region has 12 residues. CDR3 loop: CASRGTGEPQHF. The CDR3 DNA reads TGTGCCAGCCGGGGGACCGGAGAGCCCCAGCATTTT.

This clonotype was observed at least ten times. The rearrangement joins TRBV29-1 to TRBJ2-1, with D possibly being TRBD2 (7 bases). The V end lost 7 bases, the J end lost 10 bases, and 17 bases lay between the germline ends. The CDR3 is 12 amino acids. Germline assignment: CDR1 SQVTM and CDR2 ANQGSEA. CDR3 in amino acids: CSEIRGGGEQFF. CDR3 coding DNA: TGCAGCGAAATACGCGGGGGCGGGGAGCAGTTCTTC.

This clonotype was seen many times. The chain combines TRBV6-1 with TRBJ1-6, with 8 bases fitting TRBD1. After removal of 6 bases from V and 6 bases from J, the junction contained 7 bases not matched to a gene. The CDR3 extends over 15 amino acids. In germline, CDR1 is MNHNS, CDR2 SASEGT. The CDR3: CASREQGGVNSPLHF. For the CDR3, the DNA is TGTGCCAGCAGGGAACAGGGGGGAGTTAATTCACCCCTCCACTTT.

This clonotype has a handful of counts. The rearrangement joins TRBV7-2 to TRBJ2-5; no firm D call. Trimming shortened V by 5 bases and J by 4 bases, and 5 bases separated the two germline ends. Germline CDR1 and CDR2: SGHTA and FQGNSA. This CDR3 has 11 amino acids. CDR3 sequence (DNA): TGTGCCAGCAGCCGAGCAGAGACCCAGTACTTC. Its translation is CASSRAETQYF.

This clonotype was seen a few times. The chain uses TRBV12-3 or TRBV12-4 and TRBJ2-5; D may be TRBD1 or TRBD2 (6 bases each). V was clipped by 4 bases and J by 3 bases, with 18 bases between them. This CDR3 is built from 16 residues. In DNA form, the CDR3 reads TGTGCCAGCAGTTCCCCTAGATGGGGGGCGAAAGAGACCCAGTACTTC. This translates into CASSSPRWGAKETQYF.

The V gene is TRBV6-2 or TRBV6-3, the J gene TRBJ2-7, with 9 bases fitting TRBD1. V trimming: 6 bases; J trimming: 2 bases; junction bases outside the gene matches: 14. Germline CDR1 reads MNHEY; CDR2 reads SVGEGT. The CDR3 has 17 residues. The chain's CDR3 is CASRPLHRDRVAYEQYF. CDR3 nucleotides: TGTGCCAGCAGACCCCTTCACCGGGACAGGGTGGCCTACGAGCAGTACTTC.

The chain links TRBV27 to TRBJ1-6, with D hard to call. This CDR3 has 14 residues. Trimming removed 2 bases at V and 9 bases at J, with 11 bases between. CDR1 and CDR2 (germline): MNHEY, SMNVEV (reference sequence). CDR3 coding DNA: TGTGCCAGCAGTTTAGACTCCATTCTTTCACCCCTCCACTTT. Protein sequence: CASSLDSILSPLHF.

This clonotype was seen more than once but under ten times. The V and J genes are TRBV5-1 and TRBJ2-7, with TRBD1 matching 10 bases. Unmatched junction bases numbered 11, after V lost 7 bases and J lost 7 bases. The germline V gene encodes CDR1 SGHRS and CDR2 YFSETQ. The CDR3 has 14 amino acids. Written as DNA, the CDR3 is TGCGCCAGCGGCCGGGGACAGGGGTCCGGGGAGCAGTACTTC. Translating gives CASGRGQGSGEQYF.

The table lists this clonotype with many counts. This rearrangement joins TRBV29-1 to TRBJ1-1; TRBD1 matches 7 bases. The CDR3 totals 11 residues. Unmatched junction bases numbered 1, after V lost 7 bases and J lost 2 bases. The germline gives CDR1 SQVTM, CDR2 ANQGSEA. CDR3 sequence: CSGDRNTEAFF. The CDR3 DNA sequence: TGCAGCGGGGACAGAAACACTGAAGCTTTCTTT.

The chain combines TRBV7-8 with TRBJ2-1; D is tentatively TRBD1 or TRBD2 (5 bases each). Germline CDR1 SGHVS, CDR2 FQNEAQ. V was trimmed by 5 bases and J by 8 bases, leaving 19 bases between them. This CDR3 has 15 amino acids. CDR3: CASSTRDLKRDEQFF. For the CDR3, the DNA is TGTGCCAGCAGCACACGGGACCTTAAAAGGGATGAGCAGTTCTTC.

The chain is built from TRBV7-2 and TRBJ2-1; 7 nucleotides line up with TRBD1. The germline CDR1 and CDR2 sequences are SGHTA and FQGNSA. With V trimmed by 6 bases and J by 2 bases, 7 bases remained unmatched. The length of the CDR3 is 15 residues. The CDR3 nucleotides are TGTGCCAGCAGTCGGGACAGCGAGACCTACAATGAGCAGTTCTTC. As protein: CASSRDSETYNEQFF.